These 28 T cell receptor beta chains were all obtained from the same sample, sequenced in a study of shared clonotypes between healthy human individuals. TCRdb's copy holds only in-frame clones and misses some; the assay was immunoSEQ multiplex PCR. The sample records around 430,000 clones, around 75% being singletons. The specimen was PBMCs. The receptors were gathered from a woman aged 40 to 50 in good health. Some clones in this sample may be carry-over from other donors' samples.

The CDR3 reads CASSPTGSSYNEQFF. The CDR3 DNA reads as TGTGCCAGCAGCCCCACAGGGAGCTCCTACAATGAGCAGTTCTTC. The genes are TRBV9 and TRBJ2-1, with D possibly being TRBD1 (6 bases). CDR3 length: 15 residues. The germline gives CDR1 SGDLS, CDR2 YYNGEE. Deletions cut 4 bases from V and 0 bases from J, with 11 bases between. The full variable domain, with the rest looked up from reference TRBV9 and TRBJ2-1, is DSGVTQTPKHLITATGQRVTLRCSPRSGDLSVYWYQQSLDQGLQFLIQYYNGEERAKGNILERFSAQQFPDLHSELNLSSLELGDSALYFCASSPTGSSYNEQFFGPGTRLTVL.

The count of this clone is one. The V and J genes are TRBV7-9 and TRBJ1-2, with D perhaps matching TRBD1 (5 bases). CDR1 and CDR2 (germline): SEHNR, FQNEAQ (reference sequence). V was clipped by 5 bases and J by 0 bases, with 13 bases between them. The CDR3 spans 15 residues. The CDR3 loop reads CASSGGLLANYGYTF. In nucleotides, the CDR3 is TGTGCCAGCAGCGGGGGACTGTTAGCTAACTATGGCTACACCTTC.

This sequence joins TRBV6-1 and TRBJ1-1; no firm D call. V was cut by 10 bases and J by 9 bases, with 24 bases left in between. Germline V gene sequence: CDR1 MNHNS, CDR2 SASEGT. This CDR3 region has 14 residues. The CDR3 coding sequence is TGTGCCATCAGAACTGTCGTCGAGCCCGGTCAAGCTTTCTTT. Encoded protein: CAIRTVVEPGQAFF.

V gene TRBV7-3 combines with J gene TRBJ2-7; D unresolved. Germline V lookup: CDR1 SGHTA, CDR2 FQGTGA. The V gene lost 0 bases and the J gene lost 3 bases, with 6 bases spanning the gap. The CDR3 runs to 13 residues. The CDR3 bases are TGTGCCAGCAGCTTAACAGGATACTACGAGCAGTACTTC. The encoded protein is CASSLTGYYEQYF.

V gene TRBV28 combines with J gene TRBJ2-2; 9 bases align to TRBD2. The length of the CDR3 is 16 residues. The V and J ends lost 8 bases and 1 base, in that order; junction bases with no gene match: 8. Germline V gene lookup returns CDR1 MDHEN and CDR2 SYDVKM. CDR3 nucleotide sequence: TGTGCCAGCGGGATAACGACTAGCGGGAACACCGGGGAGCTGTTTTTT. Translating gives CASGITTSGNTGELFF.

This clone was recorded a few times. V is TRBV27 and J is TRBJ2-3; tentative D call: TRBD2 (6 bases). V lost 3 bases and J 4 bases, leaving 14 bases between the germline ends. CDR1 and CDR2 from the germline V gene are MNHEY and SMNVEV (reference sequence). This CDR3 is 15 amino acids long. CDR3 residues: CASSFQAGRSDTQYF. CDR3 in DNA: TGTGCCAGCAGTTTTCAGGCGGGACGGTCAGATACGCAGTATTTT.

V usage is TRBV14 and J usage is TRBJ2-3; TRBD2 is a possible D gene (5 bases). Per germline, CDR1 SGHDN and CDR2 FVKESK. There are 16 residues in the CDR3. With 1 base removed from V and 2 bases from J, the gap between germline ends came to 13 bases. The CDR3 reads CASSQVGGSTTDTQYF. The CDR3 DNA reads as TGTGCCAGCAGCCAAGTAGGCGGGTCTACCACAGATACGCAGTATTTT.

The V and J genes are TRBV5-8 and TRBJ1-5, with TRBD1 matching 8 bases. The CDR3 runs 16 residues. Trimming took 4 bases from V and 0 from J; bases not matched to a gene: 6. The germline gives CDR1 SGHTS, CDR2 YDEGEE. CDR3 DNA: TGTGCCAGCAGCAAGGACAGGGATGCTAGCAATCAGCCCCAGCATTTT. Protein sequence: CASSKDRDASNQPQHF. Complete variable domain (other parts from reference TRBV5-8 and TRBJ1-5): EAGVTQSPTHLIKTRGQQATLRCSPISGHTSVYWYQQALGLGLQFLLWYDEGEERNRGNFPPRFSGRQFPNYSSELNVNALELEDSALYLCASSKDRDASNQPQHFGDGTRLSIL.

J is TRBJ1-4 and V is TRBV7-9; 9 nucleotides align to TRBD1. V lost 8 bases to trimming and J lost 8 bases; unmatched junction nucleotides: 6. CDR3 length: 13 residues. Germline V gives CDR1 SEHNR, CDR2 FQNEAQ (reference sequence). In nucleotides, the CDR3 is TGTGCCAGCGCCAAGACAGGGGGGGAAAAACTGTTTTTT. Amino acid sequence: CASAKTGGEKLFF.

As for this clone: Being one base from a much bigger clone, this may be a read error. The chain combines TRBV5-4 with TRBJ1-1; D might be TRBD1 (6 bases). This CDR3 comprises 13 residues. Germline-derived CDR1 and CDR2 are SGHNT and YYREEE (reference sequence). Trimming took off 4 bases at V and 1 base at J, with 8 bases between the two ends. The CDR3 here is CASSQQGNTEAFF. The DNA of the CDR3 is TGTGCCAGCAGCCAACAGGGGAACACTGAAGCTTTCTTT. The complete variable domain, with remaining parts taken from reference TRBV5-4 and TRBJ1-1, reads ETGVTQSPTHLIKTRGQQVTLRCSSQSGHNTVSWYQQALGQGPQFIFQYYREEENGRGNFPPRFSGLQFPNYSSELNVNALELDDSALYLCASSQQGNTEAFFGQGTRLTVV.

The CDR3 region has the DNA TGTGCCAGCTCACCAGCGGGCGGGAGTGCCTACGAGCAGTACTTC. Translating gives CASSPAGGSAYEQYF. This chain links TRBV18 with TRBJ2-7; 7 positions agree with TRBD2. The J segment lost 2 bases and the V segment lost 2 bases, leaving 6 bases of the junction unmatched. The CDR3 has 15 residues. Germline loops: CDR1 KGHSH, CDR2 LQKENI.

This clone has a single count. DNA for the CDR3: TGTGCCAGCAGCTTAGGATCGGGGGCATACTCCTACGAGCAGTACTTC. It translates to CASSLGSGAYSYEQYF. The genes are TRBV7-2 and TRBJ2-7; TRBD1 or TRBD2 may be the D gene (6 bases each). V lost 1 base to trimming and J lost 0 bases, with 13 bases between them. This CDR3 has 16 residues. Germline values: CDR1 SGHTA, CDR2 FQGNSA.

This clone was recorded once. The V gene is TRBV5-6, the J gene TRBJ2-1; 10 positions agree with TRBD1. The length of the CDR3 is 16 residues. After removal of 4 bases from V and 7 bases from J, the junction contained 11 bases not matched to a gene. Germline V CDR1 and CDR2: SGHDT, YYEEEE. The CDR3 is CASSTTGTGVMNEQFF. In DNA, the CDR3 is TGTGCCAGCAGCACGACCGGGACAGGGGTTATGAATGAGCAGTTCTTC. Filled out from reference TRBV5-6 and TRBJ2-1, the complete variable domain reads DAGVTQSPTHLIKTRGQQVTLRCSPKSGHDTVSWYQQALGQGPQFIFQYYEEEERQRGNFPDRFSGHQFPNYSSELNVNALLLGDSALYLCASSTTGTGVMNEQFFGPGTRLTVL.

The J gene is TRBJ2-4, the V gene TRBV7-2, with D perhaps matching TRBD2 (6 bases). V lost 6 bases and J 6 bases, leaving 15 bases between the germline ends. Germline CDR1 is SGHTA and CDR2 is FQGNSA. The CDR3 is 14 amino acids. This CDR3 reads CASRAGGAGNIQYF. The DNA for the CDR3 is TGTGCCAGCAGGGCTGGAGGGGCGGGAAACATTCAGTACTTC.

This chain joins TRBV10-2 and TRBJ2-7, with 13 bases aligning to TRBD2. CDR3 length: 16 amino acids. With 2 bases clipped from V and 5 bases from J, the junction kept 6 bases outside the gene matches. Germline V gives CDR1 WSHSY, CDR2 SAAADI. This CDR3 is CASSELTGTSGNEQYF. The CDR3 nucleotides read TGCGCCAGCAGTGAGCTAACCGGGACTAGCGGGAACGAGCAGTACTTC.

This clone was observed a handful of times. The genes are TRBV19 and TRBJ1-2; D is perhaps TRBD1 (6 bases). Germline loops: CDR1 LNHDA, CDR2 SQIVND (reference sequence). The CDR3 has 13 amino acids. V lost 10 bases, J lost 3 bases, and 15 bases lay in between. CDR3 sequence (DNA): TGTGCCACCAACACAGGGAATTACTATGGCTACACCTTC. Protein: CATNTGNYYGYTF.

The V and J genes are TRBV29-1 and TRBJ2-1; 8 nucleotides align to TRBD2. Unmatched junction bases numbered 10, after V lost 7 bases and J lost 5 bases. CDR1 and CDR2 (germline): SQVTM, ANQGSEA. CDR3 size: 14 residues. The CDR3 region has the DNA TGCAGCGCCGGAGCGGGAGTTGTGGACAATGAGCAGTTCTTC. Protein sequence: CSAGAGVVDNEQFF.

The gene calls are TRBV28 and TRBJ2-2; 7 bases are a match to TRBD1. CDR3 length: 15 amino acids. Germline loops: CDR1 MDHEN, CDR2 SYDVKM. The junction had 2 bases not matched to a gene; V was cut back by 4 bases and J by 0 bases. The CDR3 bases are TGTGCCAGCAGTTCCGGGACAGCGAACACCGGGGAGCTGTTTTTT. It encodes CASSSGTANTGELFF.

As concerns this clone: A far larger clone is only one base removed, so a read error is likely. The rearrangement joins TRBV2 to TRBJ2-2; D possibly corresponds to TRBD2 (5 bases). The CDR3 sequence is 12 residues long. The germline CDR1 and CDR2 sequences are SNHLY and FYNNEI. The CDR3 DNA reads as TGTGCCAGCAGGCCCTACACCGGGGAGCTGTCTTTT. Its translation is CASRPYTGELSF.

The chain joins TRBV2 to TRBJ2-7; D tentatively fits TRBD1 or TRBD2 (5 bases each). Trimming cost V 7 bases and J 1 base, with 20 bases left between them. The germline CDR1 and CDR2 sequences are SNHLY and FYNNEI. This CDR3 is built from 16 residues. Here the CDR3 DNA reads TGTGCCAGCACCCATCTCGTGGGACCGGAATCCTACGAGCAGTACTTC. Translation: CASTHLVGPESYEQYF.

This clone occurred a few times. This chain links TRBV19 with TRBJ1-5, with D uncertain. Germline CDR1 LNHDA, CDR2 SQIVND (reference sequence). V was clipped by 9 bases and J by 7 bases, with 13 bases between them. This CDR3 contains 12 residues. The DNA of the CDR3 is TGTGCCAGCTCGACCTCGGGGCAGCCCCAGCATTTT. This gives the protein CASSTSGQPQHF.

This clone has just a few counts. The chain couples TRBV7-2 to TRBJ1-2, with a weak D call TRBD1 (5 bases). Germline V gene lookup returns CDR1 SGHTA and CDR2 FQGNSA. V was clipped by 3 bases and J by 4 bases, with 12 bases between them. The CDR3 has 14 residues. The CDR3 DNA reads as TGTGCCAGCAGCTTGGGACGGGGGGTCTATGGCTACACCTTC. Translated, it gives CASSLGRGVYGYTF.

The J gene is TRBJ2-7, the V gene TRBV11-1; 10 bases fit TRBD2. Trimming at V came to 5 bases and at J to 4 bases, leaving 5 bases not matched to a gene. The germline V gene encodes CDR1 SGHAT and CDR2 FQDESV (reference sequence). This CDR3 spans 14 amino acids. The CDR3 loop is CASSMTSGFYEQYF. In nucleotides, the CDR3 is TGTGCCAGCAGCATGACTAGCGGGTTTTACGAGCAGTACTTC.

V usage is TRBV28 and J usage is TRBJ1-5, with no clear D. From germline, CDR1 is MDHEN and CDR2 SYDVKM. The length of the CDR3 is 14 residues. V lost 1 base, J lost 3 bases, and 7 bases lay in between. The CDR3: CASSLSRNNQPQHF. CDR3 in DNA: TGTGCCAGCAGTTTATCGAGAAACAATCAGCCCCAGCATTTT.

The chain combines TRBV5-1 with TRBJ2-5, with D possibly TRBD2 on 5 matching bases. From germline, CDR1 is SGHRS and CDR2 YFSETQ. V lost 4 bases and J 2 bases, leaving 15 bases between the germline ends. The CDR3 runs 15 residues. Here the CDR3 reads CASSGSLASQETQYF. The CDR3 nucleotides read TGCGCCAGCAGCGGGTCTTTAGCGTCACAAGAGACCCAGTACTTC.

The rearrangement links TRBV5-1 to TRBJ2-7; 11 bases fit TRBD2. The trim removed 2 bases at V and 3 bases at J, leaving 7 bases unmatched. The CDR3 runs 16 residues. Germline V gene sequence: CDR1 SGHRS, CDR2 YFSETQ. This CDR3 is CASSFLTSGDVYEQYF. The CDR3 nucleotides are TGCGCCAGCAGCTTCTTGACTAGCGGGGACGTCTACGAGCAGTACTTC.

The V and J genes are TRBV7-8 and TRBJ1-1; unclear D gene. Trimming shortened V by 0 bases and J by 0 bases, and 11 bases separated the two germline ends. CDR3 size: 16 residues. In germline, CDR1 is SGHVS, CDR2 FQNEAQ. The CDR3 region has the DNA TGTGCCAGCAGCTTAGCGCTTCTACCGTTGAACACTGAAGCTTTCTTT. Protein product: CASSLALLPLNTEAFF.

The CDR3 DNA sequence: TGCGCCAGCAGCCAAGATTGGGAGGTACAGTTCTTC. Translating gives CASSQDWEVQFF. The chain recombines TRBV4-1 with TRBJ2-1; D is possibly TRBD2 (6 bases). Deletions cut 0 bases from V and 13 bases from J, with 10 bases between. Germline V gene lookup returns CDR1 MGHRA and CDR2 YSYEKL. The CDR3 runs 12 residues.